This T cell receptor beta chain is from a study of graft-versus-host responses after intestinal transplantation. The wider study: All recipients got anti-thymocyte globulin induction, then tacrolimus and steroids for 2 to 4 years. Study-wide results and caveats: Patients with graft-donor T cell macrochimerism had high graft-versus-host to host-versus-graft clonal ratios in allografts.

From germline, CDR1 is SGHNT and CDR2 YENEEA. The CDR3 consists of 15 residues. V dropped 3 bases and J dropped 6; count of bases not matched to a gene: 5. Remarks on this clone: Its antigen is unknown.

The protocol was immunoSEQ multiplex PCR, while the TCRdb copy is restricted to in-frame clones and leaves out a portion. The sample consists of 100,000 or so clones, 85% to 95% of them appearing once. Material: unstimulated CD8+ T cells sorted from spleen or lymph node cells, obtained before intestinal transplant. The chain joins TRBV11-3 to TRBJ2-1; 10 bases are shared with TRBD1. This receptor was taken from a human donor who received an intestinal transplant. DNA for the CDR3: TGTGCCAGCAGCTTGGGCAGGACAGGGGGCAATGAGCAGTTCTTC. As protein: CASSLGRTGGNEQFF. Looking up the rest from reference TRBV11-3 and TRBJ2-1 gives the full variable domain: EAGVVQSPRYKIIEKKQPVAFWCNPISGHNTLYWYLQNLGQGPELLIRYENEEAVDDSQLPKDRFSAERLKGVDSTLKIQPAELGDSAVYLCASSLGRTGGNEQFFGPGTRLTVL.